The 9 T cell receptor beta chains presented below share a single source sample, sequenced in a study of tumor and adjacent non-tumor tissue in lung cancer. A modified ARM-PCR protocol with three rounds of nested PCR amplified TCRbeta. TCRdb reprocessed the multiplex PCR reads with MiXCR, giving one entry per CDR3 protein. The top ten clones hold 15% to 20% of a sample with about 93,000 distinct CDR3 sequences, roughly 66% of them seen once. The template was RNA from unsorted bulk tissue. What was sequenced was lung tumor tissue. The receptors here all came from a man aged 55 to 70 with non-small cell lung cancer.

With regard to this clonotype: This could be a read error, since a much larger clone is one nucleotide away. The CDR3 loop is CASSSAGGAGTITQYF. The CDR3 region has the DNA TGCGCCAGCAGCTCTGCAGGGGGCGCAGGTACCATTACGCAGTATTTT. The chain uses TRBV5-1 and TRBJ2-3; 8 bases agree with TRBD1. This CDR3 contains 16 residues. Trimming at V came to 3 bases and at J to 8 bases, leaving 14 bases not matched to a gene. Looked up from germline, CDR1 is SGHRS and CDR2 is YFSETQ.

The chain joins TRBV12-3 or TRBV12-4 to TRBJ2-1, with D perhaps matching TRBD1 or TRBD2 (7 bases each). V was trimmed by 2 bases and J by 12 bases, leaving 20 bases between them. The CDR3 consists of 15 residues. Here the CDR3 reads CASSLRQGGDNGQFF. The CDR3, as DNA: TGTGCCAGCAGTTTAAGACAGGGAGGGGACAACGGGCAGTTCTTC.

This sequence joins TRBV20-1 and TRBJ2-7; D is possibly TRBD1 (5 bases). Germline V gene sequence: CDR1 DFQATT, CDR2 SNEGSKA (reference sequence). The CDR3 extends over 14 amino acids. V lost 3 bases and J 5 bases, leaving 17 bases between the germline ends. The CDR3 loop is CSASFSDMGHEQYF. The CDR3 nucleotides are TGCAGTGCTAGTTTTTCGGACATGGGGCACGAGCAGTACTTC.

With respect to this clonotype: A junction boundary mismatches the germline segment, possibly from a read error. The chain recombines TRBV11-1 with TRBJ1-1; a weak D match, TRBD1 (5 bases). The CDR3 covers 14 residues. Germline V CDR1 and CDR2: SGHAT, FQDESV (reference sequence). This CDR3 is CDTVGGTTNTETFF. In nucleotides, the CDR3 is TGTGACACCGTGGGCGGGACCACGAACACTGAAACTTTCTTT.

The chain employs TRBV6-6 and TRBJ2-3; D may be TRBD1 or TRBD2 (6 bases each). Germline V gene data show CDR1 as MNHNY and CDR2 as SVGAGI (reference sequence). The CDR3 spans 17 residues. V lost 10 bases and J lost 2, with 25 bases in between. DNA of the CDR3: TGTGCCATCAGCTATGGGGAGGACAGTTTCTACACAGATACGCAGTATTTT. Protein product: CAISYGEDSFYTDTQYF.

The V gene is TRBV20-1, the J gene TRBJ2-7, with TRBD2 matching over 12 bases. This CDR3 has 16 amino acids. Germline CDR1 DFQATT, CDR2 SNEGSKA (reference sequence). J was trimmed by 4 bases and V by 0 bases; bases with no gene match: 7. The chain's CDR3 is CSARERTSGIVYEQYF. The CDR3 coding sequence is TGCAGTGCTAGAGAACGGACTAGCGGGATCGTTTACGAGCAGTACTTC.

A word on this clonotype: It may be a read error: a sequence one base away is much more abundant. The V and J genes are TRBV5-1 and TRBJ2-3; D gene ambiguous. The CDR3 loop spans 14 amino acids. CDR1 SGHRS and CDR2 YFSETQ come from the germline V gene. CDR3 protein: CASGLAGITDTQYF. For the CDR3, the DNA is TGCGCCAGCGGCTTGGCCGGAATCACAGATACGCAGTATTTT.

Details on this clonotype: One end of the junction is discordant with germline, which a read error may explain. V usage is TRBV7-9 and J usage is TRBJ2-5; 14 bases agree with TRBD2. Germline-derived CDR1 and CDR2 are SEHNR and FQNEAQ (reference sequence). The CDR3 is 17 amino acids. CDR3 sequence: CVSSFGTSGRGGETQYF. The CDR3 region has the DNA TGTGTCAGCAGCTTCGGGACTAGCGGGAGAGGGGGGGAGACCCAGTACTTC.

By its share, this clonotype is medium-sized. V is TRBV11-3 and J is TRBJ2-5; 12 bases map to TRBD1. Germline V lookup: CDR1 SGHNT, CDR2 YENEEA. The V and J ends lost 5 bases and 5 bases, in that order; junction bases with no gene match: 12. The CDR3 consists of 17 residues. CDR3 in amino acids: CASSTLPGQGAEETQYF. In DNA, the CDR3 is TGTGCCAGCAGCACCCTGCCGGGACAGGGGGCTGAGGAGACCCAGTACTTC.